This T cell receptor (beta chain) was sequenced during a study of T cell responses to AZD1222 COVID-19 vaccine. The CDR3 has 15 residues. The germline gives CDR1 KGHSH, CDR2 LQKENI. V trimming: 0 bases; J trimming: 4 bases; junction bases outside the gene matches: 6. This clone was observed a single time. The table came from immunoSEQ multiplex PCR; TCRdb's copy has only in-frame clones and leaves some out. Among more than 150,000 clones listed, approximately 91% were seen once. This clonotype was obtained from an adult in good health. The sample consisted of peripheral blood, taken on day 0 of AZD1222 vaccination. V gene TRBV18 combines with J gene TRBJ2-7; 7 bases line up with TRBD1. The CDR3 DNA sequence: TGTGCCAGCTCACCACCCGGGACAGCCGAGTACGAGCAGTACTTC. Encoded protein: CASSPPGTAEYEQYF.